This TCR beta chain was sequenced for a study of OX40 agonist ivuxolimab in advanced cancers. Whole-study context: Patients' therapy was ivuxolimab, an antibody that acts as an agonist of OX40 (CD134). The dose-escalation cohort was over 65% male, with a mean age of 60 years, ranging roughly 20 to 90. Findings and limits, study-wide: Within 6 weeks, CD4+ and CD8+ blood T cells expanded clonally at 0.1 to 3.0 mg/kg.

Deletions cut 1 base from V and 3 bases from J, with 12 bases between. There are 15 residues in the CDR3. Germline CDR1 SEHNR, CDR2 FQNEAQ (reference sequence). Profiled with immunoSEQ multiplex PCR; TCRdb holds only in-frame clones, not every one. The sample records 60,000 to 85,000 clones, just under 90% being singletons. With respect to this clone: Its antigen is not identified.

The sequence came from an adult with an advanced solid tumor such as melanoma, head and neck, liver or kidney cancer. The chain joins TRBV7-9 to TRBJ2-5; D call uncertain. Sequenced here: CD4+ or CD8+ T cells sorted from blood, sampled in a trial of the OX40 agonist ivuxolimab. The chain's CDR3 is CASSLVEQRKETQYF. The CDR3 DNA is TGTGCCAGCAGCTTAGTCGAACAGAGAAAAGAGACCCAGTACTTC.